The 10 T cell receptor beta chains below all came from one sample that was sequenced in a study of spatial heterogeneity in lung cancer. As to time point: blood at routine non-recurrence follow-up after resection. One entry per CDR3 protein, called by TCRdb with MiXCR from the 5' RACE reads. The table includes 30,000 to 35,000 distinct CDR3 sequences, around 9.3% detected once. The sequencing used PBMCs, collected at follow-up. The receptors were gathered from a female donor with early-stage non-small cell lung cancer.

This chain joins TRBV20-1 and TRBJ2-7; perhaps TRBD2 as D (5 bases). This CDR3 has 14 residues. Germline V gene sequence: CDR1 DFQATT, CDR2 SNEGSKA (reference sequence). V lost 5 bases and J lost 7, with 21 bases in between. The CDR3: CSALTNRGLTEQYF. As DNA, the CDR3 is TGCAGTGCTCTCACCAATCGGGGTCTGACGGAGCAGTACTTC.

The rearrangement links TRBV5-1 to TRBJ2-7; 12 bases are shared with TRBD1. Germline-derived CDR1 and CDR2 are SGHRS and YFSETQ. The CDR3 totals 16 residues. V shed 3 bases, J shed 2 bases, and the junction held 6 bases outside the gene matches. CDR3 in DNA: TGCGCCAGCAGCTCCCTCCGGGACAGGGGGCCCTACGAGCAGTACTTC. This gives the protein CASSSLRDRGPYEQYF.

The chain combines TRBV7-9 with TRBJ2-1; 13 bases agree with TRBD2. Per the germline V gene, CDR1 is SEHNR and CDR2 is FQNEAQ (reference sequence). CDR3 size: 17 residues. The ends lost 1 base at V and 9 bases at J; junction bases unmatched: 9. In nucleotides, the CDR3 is TGTGCCAGCAGCTTAGATTTGGGACTAGCGGGAAGGGGTGAGCAGTTCTTC. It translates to CASSLDLGLAGRGEQFF.

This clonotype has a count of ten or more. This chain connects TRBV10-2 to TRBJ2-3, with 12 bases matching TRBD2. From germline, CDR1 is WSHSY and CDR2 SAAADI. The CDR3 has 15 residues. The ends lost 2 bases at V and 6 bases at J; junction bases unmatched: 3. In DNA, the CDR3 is TGCGCCAGCAGTGAGCCAGGACTAGCGGGGGATACGCAGTATTTT. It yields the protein CASSEPGLAGDTQYF.

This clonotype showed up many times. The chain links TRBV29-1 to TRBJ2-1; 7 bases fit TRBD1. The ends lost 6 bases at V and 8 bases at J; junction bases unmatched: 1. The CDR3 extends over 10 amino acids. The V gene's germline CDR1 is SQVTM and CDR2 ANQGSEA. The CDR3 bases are TGCAGCGTGGGGACAGATGAGCAGTTCTTC. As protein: CSVGTDEQFF.

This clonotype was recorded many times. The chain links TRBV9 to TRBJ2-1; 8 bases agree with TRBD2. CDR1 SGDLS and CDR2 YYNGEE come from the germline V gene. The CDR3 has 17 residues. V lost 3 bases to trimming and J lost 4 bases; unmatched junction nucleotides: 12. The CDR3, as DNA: TGTGCCAGCAGCGAGGGGTTAGCGGGGACACCTTACAATGAGCAGTTCTTC. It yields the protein CASSEGLAGTPYNEQFF.

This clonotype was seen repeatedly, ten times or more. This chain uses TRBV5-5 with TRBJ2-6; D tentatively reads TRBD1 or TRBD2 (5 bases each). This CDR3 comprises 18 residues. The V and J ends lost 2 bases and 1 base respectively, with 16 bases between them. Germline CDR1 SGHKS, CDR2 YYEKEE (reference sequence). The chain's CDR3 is CASSFYATRESGANVLTF. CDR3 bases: TGTGCCAGCAGCTTCTATGCCACCAGGGAGTCTGGGGCCAACGTCCTGACTTTC. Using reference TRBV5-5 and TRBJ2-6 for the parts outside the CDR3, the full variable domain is DAGVTQSPTHLIKTRGQQVTLRCSPISGHKSVSWYQQVLGQGPQFIFQYYEKEERGRGNFPDRFSARQFPNYSSELNVNALLLGDSALYLCASSFYATRESGANVLTFGAGSRLTVL.

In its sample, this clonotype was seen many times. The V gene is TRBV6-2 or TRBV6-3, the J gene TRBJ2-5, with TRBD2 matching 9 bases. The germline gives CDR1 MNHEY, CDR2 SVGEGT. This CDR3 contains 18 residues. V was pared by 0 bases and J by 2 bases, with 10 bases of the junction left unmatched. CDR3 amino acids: CASSYSTVASGDQETQYF. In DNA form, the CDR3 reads TGTGCCAGCAGTTACTCGACGGTGGCTAGCGGGGATCAAGAGACCCAGTACTTC.

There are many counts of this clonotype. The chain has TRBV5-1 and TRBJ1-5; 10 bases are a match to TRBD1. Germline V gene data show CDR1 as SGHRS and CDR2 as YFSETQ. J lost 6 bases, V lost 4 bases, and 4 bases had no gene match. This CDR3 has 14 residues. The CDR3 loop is CASSLTGGGQPQHF. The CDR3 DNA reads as TGCGCCAGCAGCCTGACAGGGGGCGGTCAGCCCCAGCATTTT. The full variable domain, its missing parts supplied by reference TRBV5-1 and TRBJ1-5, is KAGVTQTPRYLIKTRGQQVTLSCSPISGHRSVSWYQQTPGQGLQFLFEYFSETQRNKGNFPGRFSGRQFSNSRSEMNVSTLELGDSALYLCASSLTGGGQPQHFGDGTRLSIL.

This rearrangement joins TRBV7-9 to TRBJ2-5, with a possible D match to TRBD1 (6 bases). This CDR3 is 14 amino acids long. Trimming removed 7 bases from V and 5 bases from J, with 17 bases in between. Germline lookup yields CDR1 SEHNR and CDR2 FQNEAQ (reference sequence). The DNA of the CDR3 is TGTGCCAGCACCTCGACAGGACCAATGGAGACCCAGTACTTC. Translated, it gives CASTSTGPMETQYF.